The 3 T cell receptor beta chains listed next were all sequenced from one sample in a study of post-analysis software for immune sequencing data. General study findings and limits: Relative to controls, patients had 4 or 5 TRBV segments at higher frequency, with TRBV5-6, TRBV5-1 and TRBV20-1 among these.

Incorporated into the TCR beta cDNA libraries were unique molecular identifiers, which served to reduce PCR and sequencing biases. TCRdb re-called the PCR reads with MiXCR, one entry per CDR3 protein. The sample includes 820,000 or so distinct CDR3 sequences, 53% of them seen just once. Their cognate antigens are unknown. Material for sequencing was blood. Every receptor here comes from a girl aged 5-17 years with multiple sclerosis.

This sequence joins TRBV3-1 and TRBJ1-6, with 8 bases identical to TRBD1. This CDR3 contains 15 residues. Germline V gene sequence: CDR1 LGHDT, CDR2 YNNKEL (reference sequence). Trimming removed 5 bases from V and 8 bases from J; junction bases left unmatched: 8. The CDR3 region has the DNA TGTGCCAGCAGCGCCCCCGGGACAGGAGATTCACCCCTCCACTTT. Translation: CASSAPGTGDSPLHF. Combining the CDR3 with reference TRBV3-1 and TRBJ1-6 gives the whole variable domain DTAVSQTPKYLVTQMGNDKSIKCEQNLGHDTMYWYKQDSKKFLKIMFSYNNKELIINETVPNRFSPKSPDKAHLNLHINSLELGDSAVYFCASSAPGTGDSPLHFGNGTRLTVT.

This clonotype was seen once. The gene calls are TRBV6-4 and TRBJ2-1; D is unresolved. Trimming pared 3 bases from V and 8 bases from J, leaving 11 bases between. The CDR3 has 13 residues. Germline V lookup: CDR1 MRHNA, CDR2 SNTAGT. The DNA for the CDR3 is TGTGCCAGCAGTGATAACACCGGCGATGAGCAGTTCTTC. Protein: CASSDNTGDEQFF.

This clonotype was detected only a few times. This sequence joins TRBV9 and TRBJ2-1; 9 nucleotides align to TRBD2. V was pared by 0 bases and J by 2 bases, with 6 bases of the junction left unmatched. The CDR3 consists of 17 residues. Germline loops: CDR1 SGDLS, CDR2 YYNGEE. In DNA, the CDR3 is TGTGCCAGCAGCGTAGGGAATAGCGGGAGCACCTACAATGAGCAGTTCTTC. Its translation is CASSVGNSGSTYNEQFF.